These 10 T cell receptor beta chains share one sample of origin, sequenced in a study of T cell repertoires and HLA-DP antigens. These receptors' antigens are unknown. The method was immunoSEQ multiplex PCR; TCRdb's version includes in-frame clones alone and lacks a portion of them. Among approximately 90,000 clones, about 89% were seen once, and the ten largest hold about 1.8%. The material sequenced was CD4+ T cells from PBMCs. Source of these receptors: a man aged 50 to 59 in good health and CMV-seronegative.

The rearrangement uses TRBV28 and TRBJ1-5; TRBD1 aligns across 7 bases. The germline V gene encodes CDR1 MDHEN and CDR2 SYDVKM. This CDR3 contains 16 residues. The ends lost 2 bases at V and 2 bases at J; junction bases unmatched: 6. For the CDR3, the DNA is TGTGCCAGCAGTTTACCCAGGGGGACCGGCAATCAGCCCCAGCATTTT. Its translation: CASSLPRGTGNQPQHF.

Concerning this clone itself: The same CDR3 is also encoded by other DNA sequences in this sample. The rearrangement links TRBV10-3 to TRBJ2-3; no clear D gene. The V end lost 3 bases, the J end lost 0 bases, and 7 bases lay between the germline ends. CDR3 size: 14 residues. CDR1 is ENHRY and CDR2 is SYGVKD in the germline V gene. The CDR3 region is CAISDRGSTDTQYF. CDR3 in DNA: TGTGCCATCAGTGACCGAGGCAGCACAGATACGCAGTATTTT.

V usage is TRBV28 and J usage is TRBJ1-1; D not certain. The CDR3 has 14 amino acids. Deletions cut 7 bases from V and 1 base from J, with 13 bases between. CDR1 and CDR2 from the germline V gene are MDHEN and SYDVKM. The CDR3 reads CASTLRTQNTEAFF. DNA for the CDR3: TGTGCCAGCACCCTCCGGACTCAGAACACTGAAGCTTTCTTT.

J is TRBJ2-7 and V is TRBV7-2; D perhaps matches TRBD2 (5 bases). The CDR3 loop spans 14 amino acids. V was trimmed by 5 bases and J by 2 bases, leaving 13 bases between them. The germline V gene has CDR1 SGHTA and CDR2 FQGNSA. The CDR3 loop reads CASSPTRRPYEQYF. The DNA of the CDR3 is TGTGCCAGCAGCCCGACCCGGAGGCCCTACGAGCAGTACTTC.

V is TRBV7-8 and J is TRBJ2-3; D is unclear. CDR3 length: 11 residues. Trimming shortened V by 4 bases and J by 2 bases, and 1 base separated the two germline ends. Germline V lookup: CDR1 SGHVS, CDR2 FQNEAQ. The CDR3 DNA sequence: TGTGCCAGCAGCTACACAGATACGCAGTATTTT. Protein sequence: CASSYTDTQYF.

The genes are TRBV21-1 and TRBJ2-6; TRBD2, the table's D call, was not compared with the DNA. TRBV21-1 is reported as a pseudogene. The CDR3 loop spans 16 amino acids. CDR3: CASSTRLSSGANVLTF. CDR3 nucleotide sequence: TGTGCCAGCAGCACCCGTTTATCCTCTGGGGCCAACGTCCTGACTTTC.

The rearrangement links TRBV28 to TRBJ1-4; 11 bases are a match to TRBD1. After removal of 7 bases from V and 8 bases from J, the junction contained 9 bases not matched to a gene. The CDR3 contains 15 residues. CDR1 and CDR2 (germline): MDHEN, SYDVKM. The CDR3 DNA reads as TGTGCCAGCATCCCGGGACAGGGGGTAGGAGAAAAACTGTTTTTT. It codes for CASIPGQGVGEKLFF.

This rearrangement joins TRBV5-4 to TRBJ1-1, with a weak D call TRBD1 (6 bases). Trimming pared 0 bases from V and 4 bases from J, leaving 16 bases between. The V gene's germline CDR1 is SGHNT and CDR2 YYREEE (reference sequence). The CDR3 is 16 residues long. The CDR3 reads CASSLDSSGASTEAFF. CDR3 in DNA: TGTGCCAGCAGCTTGGATTCTTCAGGGGCGAGCACTGAAGCTTTCTTT.

This clone was picked up a small number of times. CDR3 amino acids: CASSLEAGLGELFF. The DNA for the CDR3 is TGCGCCAGCAGCTTGGAAGCGGGCTTGGGGGAGCTGTTTTTT. This chain joins TRBV5-1 and TRBJ2-2, with D perhaps TRBD2 (6 bases). The CDR3 totals 14 residues. The germline V and J ends were trimmed by 0 bases and 8 bases, with 11 bases remaining between them. Germline CDR1 SGHRS, CDR2 YFSETQ.

The CDR3 DNA reads as TGTGCCAGCAGCTTAGGAGTCCGGGGACCCGGAGGGGAGACCCAGTACTTC. Translation gives CASSLGVRGPGGETQYF. This chain joins TRBV7-9 and TRBJ2-5; possible D gene TRBD2, 6 bases. CDR3 size: 17 residues. Germline CDR1 and CDR2: SEHNR and FQNEAQ (reference sequence). V lost 1 base to trimming and J lost 5 bases, with 20 bases between them.